This is a list of T cell receptor beta chains from one sample in a study of blood T cells in healthy people across ages. TCRdb ran MiXCR on the 5' RACE reads and lists one entry per CDR3 protein. The sample consists of fewer than 900,000 distinct CDR3 sequences, around 49% of them appearing once. The sample consisted of blood. The receptors originated from a woman aged 60-75 years in good health. Both conserved end residues are part of each CDR3.

v_call,j_call,cdr3_aa
TRBV7-2,TRBJ1-5,CASSLWGQGISAQHF
TRBV28,TRBJ2-6,CASSFLGTLASGANVLTF
TRBV20-1,TRBJ2-3,CSARGSGRPDAQYF
TRBV6-1,TRBJ1-2,CASSAASLYGYTF
TRBV29-1,TRBJ1-1,CSVQGFRTEAFF
TRBV7-9,TRBJ2-5,CASSLIGTGGLAETQYF
TRBV29-1,NA,CSVRGKLAKNIQYF
TRBV7-2,TRBJ2-7,CASSLGLGLGEQYF
TRBV7-9,TRBJ2-7,CASSLGTGRAHEQYF
TRBV7-2,TRBJ1-2,CASSPTAGTRSYTF
TRBV5-1,TRBJ2-1,CASSPRTSGSLNEQFF
TRBV28,TRBJ2-3,CASQPGGPDTQYF
TRBV10-3,TRBJ2-3,CAISETRGPADTQYF
TRBV29-1,TRBJ2-3,CSVEGTSGRGPDTQYF
TRBV4-3,TRBJ2-3,CASSQDEGGAWGETDTQYF
TRBV20-1,TRBJ2-5,CSARDSLQETQYF
TRBV6-6,TRBJ2-1,CAVKETGQGYNEQFF
TRBV24-1,TRBJ2-1,CATSDLQGRREQFF
TRBV25-1,TRBJ2-5,CASSERARGAERQETQYF
TRBV4-1,TRBJ2-3,CASSQVGTTDTQYF
TRBV7-2,TRBJ2-6,CASTPGTSGANVLTF
TRBV25-1,TRBJ2-3,CASSEQVIRGDTQYF
TRBV20-1,TRBJ1-2,CSARPGTGGFGNYGYTF
TRBV7-2,NA,CASSPRLAGGCEQYF
TRBV28,TRBJ1-1,CASRLPRAHGTEAFF
TRBV28,TRBJ1-2,CASSLIVNYGYTF
TRBV3-1,TRBJ1-2,CASSHLGLESYTF
TRBV7-9,TRBJ2-1,CASSPDSPLEFF
TRBV7-2,TRBJ2-4,CASSSDRDSGEQYF
TRBV20-1,TRBJ2-1,CSARDNGRGGYNEQFF
TRBV29-1,TRBJ2-7,CSGLLAGRDEQYF
TRBV3-1,TRBJ2-7,CASSLSGGAPYEQYF
TRBV6-4,TRBJ1-5,CASSQDSNQPQHF
TRBV2,TRBJ1-1,CASSVWANAEAFF
TRBV20-1,TRBJ2-1,CSAHATSGSRDEQFF
TRBV4-3,TRBJ2-5,CASSQEGTPQETQYF
TRBV16,TRBJ1-4,CASSQSRGQGNTNEKLFF
TRBV30,TRBJ2-7,CAWTTGTSYEQYF
TRBV20-1,TRBJ1-5,CSAIATSRDRNPYNQPQHF
TRBV18,TRBJ1-1,CASAPAMNTEAFF
TRBV24-1,TRBJ2-4,CATSDPGTGRENIQYF
TRBV19,NA,CASSMAGGGEQYF
TRBV7-9,TRBJ2-5,CASSSNRDGEETQYF
TRBV3-1,TRBJ1-1,CASSQMDRGSEAFF
TRBV7-8,TRBJ1-1,CASSSTPGLTEAFF